This T cell receptor (beta chain) was sequenced for a study of T cell changes during pregnancy in multiple sclerosis. This clone was seen once. This CDR3 region has 16 residues. With 4 bases clipped from V and 5 bases from J, the junction kept 7 bases outside the gene matches. Germline V CDR1 and CDR2: SGHRS, YFSETQ. Here immunoSEQ multiplex PCR was the method, and the copy in TCRdb shows in-frame clones only, minus some. The table lists 60,000 to 65,000 clones, 92% of them singletons. The receptor's source is a female donor with multiple sclerosis, enrolled in a pregnancy study. Here the sequenced sample was peripheral blood, taken in the first trimester of pregnancy. V usage is TRBV5-1 and J usage is TRBJ2-1, with 12 bases identical to TRBD2. For the CDR3, the DNA is TGCGCCAGCAGCCAGGGACTAGCGGGTCCTAACAATGAGCAGTTCTTC. Translating it yields CASSQGLAGPNNEQFF.